Shown below are 31 T cell receptor beta chains from a single sample sequenced in a study of blood T cell repertoires in COVID-19. Using immunoSEQ multiplex PCR, the repertoire was profiled, and TCRdb retains in-frame clones only, with some absent. The sample lists some 140,000 clones; approximately 84% were seen once. The source material was peripheral blood. Every receptor here comes from a human donor in a cohort sampled during active COVID-19.

The chain couples TRBV6-5 to TRBJ2-7, with 8 nucleotides matching TRBD1. CDR1 MNHEY and CDR2 SVGAGI come from the germline V gene. There are 14 residues in the CDR3. Trimming took 4 bases from V and 7 from J; bases not matched to a gene: 9. CDR3 amino acids: CASSLDRGVGEQYF. CDR3 DNA: TGTGCCAGCAGTTTAGACAGGGGTGTAGGGGAGCAGTACTTC.

This clone was detected a few times. The chain couples TRBV6-2 or TRBV6-3 to TRBJ2-1; D is possibly TRBD2 (6 bases). Trimming cost V 5 bases and J 6 bases, with 14 bases left between them. The CDR3 is 14 residues long. Germline V gene sequence: CDR1 MNHEY, CDR2 SVGEGT. In DNA, the CDR3 is TGTGCCAGCAGTGAGGTAGGCGGGGCCAATGAGCAGTTCTTC. Its translation is CASSEVGGANEQFF.

The chain employs TRBV5-1 and TRBJ2-3; D unclear. The CDR3 consists of 14 residues. The germline V gene has CDR1 SGHRS and CDR2 YFSETQ. The V end lost 0 bases, the J end lost 1 base, and 6 bases lay between the germline ends. In nucleotides, the CDR3 is TGCGCCAGCAGCTTGGACGCGGGCACAGATACGCAGTATTTT. The encoded protein is CASSLDAGTDTQYF.

The chain is built from TRBV14 and TRBJ1-6, with TRBD1 matching 7 bases. V was pared by 3 bases and J by 4 bases, with 6 bases of the junction left unmatched. Germline-derived CDR1 and CDR2 are SGHDN and FVKESK. The CDR3 sequence is 16 residues long. The CDR3: CASSHARGQYNSPLHF. The CDR3 region has the DNA TGTGCCAGCAGCCACGCGAGGGGACAGTATAATTCACCCCTCCACTTT.

This rearrangement joins TRBV6-5 to TRBJ1-4; D call uncertain. Germline lookup yields CDR1 MNHEY and CDR2 SVGAGI. The CDR3 covers 10 residues. The V end lost 8 bases, the J end lost 5 bases, and 3 bases lay between the germline ends. The CDR3 here is CASSNEKLFF. The CDR3 DNA follows: TGTGCCAGCTCAAATGAAAAACTGTTTTTT.

This clone was seen a few times. CDR3 amino acids: CASSLWTGEPLHF. CDR3 DNA: TGTGCCAGCAGTCTATGGACAGGGGAACCCCTCCACTTT. This rearrangement joins TRBV27 to TRBJ1-6, with 9 bases identical to TRBD1. The CDR3 length is 13 residues. The germline gives CDR1 MNHEY, CDR2 SMNVEV (reference sequence). Losses at the gene ends were 5 bases for V and 12 bases for J; bases not matched to a gene: 5.

The CDR3 sequence is CATSTSYNEQFF. CDR3 coding DNA: TGTGCCACCAGCACTTCCTACAATGAGCAGTTCTTC. The chain employs TRBV15 and TRBJ2-1; D uncertain. The CDR3 totals 12 residues. The germline CDR1 and CDR2 sequences are LNHNV and YYDKDF (reference sequence). Trimming removed 4 bases at V and 1 base at J, with 2 bases between.

The chain employs TRBV9 and TRBJ2-3; D gene unclear. Germline V gene data show CDR1 as SGDLS and CDR2 as YYNGEE. Trimming shortened V by 4 bases and J by 3 bases, and 12 bases separated the two germline ends. The CDR3 covers 14 residues. Here the CDR3 reads CASSREVRTDTQYF. As DNA, the CDR3 is TGTGCCAGCAGCCGCGAGGTGAGGACAGATACGCAGTATTTT.

The chain recombines TRBV3-1 (or the pseudogene TRBV3-2) with TRBJ2-5; 7 bases match TRBD1. The CDR3 has 16 residues. CDR1 LGHDT and CDR2 YNNKEL come from the germline V gene (reference sequence). J gave up 0 bases and V 0 bases, and 4 bases lay outside the gene matches. The CDR3 nucleotides are TGTGCCAGCAGCCAAGATGATACAGGGGACCAAGAGACCCAGTACTTC. Its protein is CASSQDDTGDQETQYF.

The chain couples TRBV3-1 (or the pseudogene TRBV3-2) to TRBJ1-4, with D hard to call. V was pared by 1 base and J by 8 bases, with 11 bases between. From germline, CDR1 is LGHDT and CDR2 YNNKEL (reference sequence). This CDR3 has 14 residues. The CDR3 here is CASSQGQAGEKLFF. CDR3 DNA sequence: TGTGCCAGCAGCCAAGGGCAGGCGGGGGAAAAACTGTTTTTT.

The chain employs TRBV29-1 and TRBJ2-5; D is ambiguous. Between the trimmed V and J ends, which lost 0 bases and 7 bases, there was a span of 3 bases. This CDR3 contains 10 residues. The germline V gene encodes CDR1 SQVTM and CDR2 ANQGSEA. CDR3 in amino acids: CSVEEATQYF. DNA for the CDR3: TGCAGCGTTGAAGAAGCGACCCAGTACTTC.

This clone was seen a single time. The rearrangement links TRBV27 to TRBJ2-7, with D perhaps matching TRBD2 (5 bases). V was cut by 6 bases and J by 3 bases, with 6 bases left in between. This CDR3 has 11 residues. Germline loops: CDR1 MNHEY, CDR2 SMNVEV (reference sequence). CDR3 coding DNA: TGTGCCAGCAGCGAGGGCTACGAGCAGTACTTC. Translation: CASSEGYEQYF.

The rearrangement links TRBV5-6 to TRBJ1-1; TRBD1 matches 8 bases. V lost 5 bases to trimming and J lost 4 bases; unmatched junction nucleotides: 13. Germline values: CDR1 SGHDT, CDR2 YYEEEE. There are 16 residues in the CDR3. CDR3 coding DNA: TGTGCCAGCAGATTGAGGACAGGGAGCTTCGGCACTGAAGCTTTCTTT. Translating it yields CASRLRTGSFGTEAFF.

The chain recombines TRBV10-3 with TRBJ1-1, with TRBD1 identical over 8 bases. Germline V gives CDR1 ENHRY, CDR2 SYGVKD. The V segment lost 0 bases and the J segment 3 bases; nucleotides outside the gene matches: 3. The length of the CDR3 is 15 residues. CDR3 sequence reads: CAISESTGVDTEAFF. The CDR3 bases are TGTGCCATCAGTGAGTCGACAGGGGTGGACACTGAAGCTTTCTTT.

The chain carries TRBV5-4 and TRBJ1-2, with D perhaps TRBD1 (5 bases). Germline lookup yields CDR1 SGHNT and CDR2 YYREEE (reference sequence). V was cut by 3 bases and J by 4 bases, with 7 bases left in between. This CDR3 comprises 12 residues. CDR3 region: CASSSDSYGYTF. The CDR3 coding sequence is TGTGCCAGCAGCTCAGACAGCTATGGCTACACCTTC.

The chain has TRBV4-2 and TRBJ1-6, with a tentative D call TRBD1 (6 bases). The V end lost 2 bases, the J end lost 2 bases, and 10 bases lay between the germline ends. The CDR3 is made up of 16 amino acids. CDR1 is LGHNA, CDR2 YNFKEQ, per germline. For the CDR3, the DNA is TGTGCCAGCAGCCAACCCAGGGGTCCCTATAATTCACCCCTCCACTTT. Amino acids: CASSQPRGPYNSPLHF.

The chain recombines TRBV4-1 with TRBJ2-1; TRBD2 matches at 9 bases. The CDR3 covers 15 residues. CDR1 is MGHRA and CDR2 is YSYEKL in the germline V gene. With V trimmed by 7 bases and J by 8 bases, 12 bases remained unmatched. The CDR3 is CASTLLSGGWDEQFF. CDR3 DNA: TGCGCCAGCACCCTACTCAGCGGGGGGTGGGATGAGCAGTTCTTC.

V usage is TRBV9 and J usage is TRBJ2-5; D not resolved. The V and J ends lost 0 bases and 5 bases respectively, with 11 bases between them. The germline V gene encodes CDR1 SGDLS and CDR2 YYNGEE. CDR3 size: 14 residues. CDR3: CASSVGVVPETQYF. In DNA form, the CDR3 reads TGTGCCAGCAGCGTAGGCGTCGTCCCGGAGACCCAGTACTTC.

The chain uses TRBV7-3 and TRBJ1-3; 7 bases match TRBD1. Per the germline V gene, CDR1 is SGHTA and CDR2 is FQGTGA. The CDR3 sequence is 15 residues long. V shed 5 bases, J shed 4 bases, and the junction held 8 bases outside the gene matches. The CDR3 protein is CASSAAGTEGNTIYF. CDR3 nucleotides: TGTGCCAGCAGCGCCGCCGGGACAGAAGGAAACACCATATATTTT. Using reference TRBV7-3 and TRBJ1-3 for the parts outside the CDR3, the full variable domain is GAGVSQTPSNKVTEKGKYVELRCDPISGHTALYWYRQSLGQGPEFLIYFQGTGAADDSGLPNDRFFAVRPEGSVSTLKIQRTERGDSAVYLCASSAAGTEGNTIYFGEGSWLTVV.

The chain recombines TRBV7-9 with TRBJ1-1, with 7 bases matching TRBD1. Germline-derived CDR1 and CDR2 are SEHNR and FQNEAQ (reference sequence). This CDR3 spans 13 amino acids. V lost 4 bases to trimming and J lost 4 bases; unmatched junction nucleotides: 3. CDR3: CASSSTGSTEAFF. CDR3 sequence (DNA): TGTGCCAGCAGCTCGACAGGGTCCACTGAAGCTTTCTTT.

V gene TRBV5-1 combines with J gene TRBJ1-2, with 7 nucleotides matching TRBD1. The CDR3 is 13 amino acids. Unmatched junction bases numbered 4, after V lost 0 bases and J lost 8 bases. CDR1 SGHRS and CDR2 YFSETQ come from the germline V gene. This CDR3 reads CASSLENRGGYTF. CDR3 nucleotides: TGCGCCAGCAGCTTGGAGAACAGGGGCGGCTACACCTTC. The full variable domain, its missing parts supplied by reference TRBV5-1 and TRBJ1-2, is KAGVTQTPRYLIKTRGQQVTLSCSPISGHRSVSWYQQTPGQGLQFLFEYFSETQRNKGNFPGRFSGRQFSNSRSEMNVSTLELGDSALYLCASSLENRGGYTFGSGTRLTVV.

The V call is TRBV5-1, the J call TRBJ1-1; 8 nucleotides agree with TRBD1. Germline assignment: CDR1 SGHRS and CDR2 YFSETQ. With 5 bases clipped from V and 4 bases from J, the junction kept 4 bases outside the gene matches. This CDR3 spans 13 amino acids. CDR3 bases: TGCGCCAGCAGACAGGGGGTCTTCACTGAAGCTTTCTTT. It encodes CASRQGVFTEAFF.

The sample holds one count of this clone. The chain links TRBV6-6 to TRBJ1-1, with TRBD1 matching 11 bases. From germline, CDR1 is MNHNY and CDR2 SVGAGI (reference sequence). This CDR3 comprises 14 residues. V dropped 4 bases and J dropped 7; count of bases not matched to a gene: 5. In DNA, the CDR3 is TGTGCCAGCAGTTCTTGGACAGGGGGCAGTGAAGCTTTCTTT. This codes for CASSSWTGGSEAFF.

This chain uses TRBV28 with TRBJ1-1, with 7 bases lining up with TRBD1. The V segment lost 9 bases and the J segment 0 bases; nucleotides outside the gene matches: 10. Germline V gives CDR1 MDHEN, CDR2 SYDVKM. This CDR3 is 15 amino acids long. CDR3 loop: CARYSGGRVNTEAFF. The DNA of the CDR3 is TGTGCCAGATACTCAGGGGGACGGGTGAACACTGAAGCTTTCTTT.

The gene calls are TRBV6-5 and TRBJ2-2, with 7 bases identical to TRBD1. CDR1 MNHEY and CDR2 SVGAGI come from the germline V gene. V was pared by 6 bases and J by 0 bases, with 4 bases of the junction left unmatched. This CDR3 is built from 15 residues. The CDR3 bases are TGTGCCAGCAGGTGGGACAGATCGAACACCGGGGAGCTGTTTTTT. Its protein is CASRWDRSNTGELFF.

The rearrangement uses TRBV4-2 and TRBJ1-2; maybe TRBD1 (5 bases). Trimming took off 0 bases at V and 6 bases at J, with 17 bases between the two ends. This CDR3 region has 16 residues. Germline CDR1 LGHNA, CDR2 YNFKEQ. The CDR3 reads CASSQDSVGTGDGYTF. CDR3 coding DNA: TGTGCCAGCAGCCAAGATTCGGTGGGGACTGGAGATGGCTACACCTTC.

J is TRBJ1-6 and V is TRBV6-6, with D possibly matching TRBD1 (6 bases). V lost 10 bases and J lost 4, with 17 bases in between. CDR1 is MNHNY, CDR2 SVGAGI, per germline (reference sequence). There are 15 residues in the CDR3. As DNA, the CDR3 is TGTGCCATCTCGGGGGGGCGGTCTTATAATTCACCCCTCCACTTT. It codes for CAISGGRSYNSPLHF.

The V and J genes are TRBV7-9 and TRBJ2-7, with 8 bases that match TRBD1. The germline V gene encodes CDR1 SEHNR and CDR2 FQNEAQ (reference sequence). After removal of 5 bases from V and 2 bases from J, the junction contained 2 bases not matched to a gene. The CDR3 sequence is 13 residues long. The CDR3 DNA reads TGTGCCAGCAGCCGACAGGGGACCTACGAGCAGTACTTC. It specifies CASSRQGTYEQYF.

This clone was observed a handful of times. V is TRBV7-8 and J is TRBJ2-7; 8 bases agree with TRBD1. V was pared by 5 bases and J by 2 bases, with 5 bases of the junction left unmatched. Germline V gives CDR1 SGHVS, CDR2 FQNEAQ. The CDR3 has 14 amino acids. CDR3 coding DNA: TGTGCCAGCAGCACCTCGACAGGGGCCTACGAGCAGTACTTC. Its translation is CASSTSTGAYEQYF.

This chain joins TRBV18 and TRBJ2-7; D may be TRBD2 (6 bases). The CDR3 sequence is 15 residues long. V lost 6 bases to trimming and J lost 0 bases, with 15 bases between them. Germline V CDR1 and CDR2: KGHSH, LQKENI. CDR3 DNA sequence: TGTGCCAGCTCCCCCGGCGGGGTTACCTCCTACGAGCAGTACTTC. Protein sequence: CASSPGGVTSYEQYF.

The chain has TRBV7-2 and TRBJ2-1; D is unresolved. This CDR3 is built from 13 residues. CDR1 is SGHTA and CDR2 is FQGNSA in the germline V gene. V was clipped by 0 bases and J by 4 bases, with 4 bases between them. CDR3 sequence (DNA): TGTGCCAGCAGCTTAGCGAGATACAATGAGCAGTTCTTC. Protein product: CASSLARYNEQFF.